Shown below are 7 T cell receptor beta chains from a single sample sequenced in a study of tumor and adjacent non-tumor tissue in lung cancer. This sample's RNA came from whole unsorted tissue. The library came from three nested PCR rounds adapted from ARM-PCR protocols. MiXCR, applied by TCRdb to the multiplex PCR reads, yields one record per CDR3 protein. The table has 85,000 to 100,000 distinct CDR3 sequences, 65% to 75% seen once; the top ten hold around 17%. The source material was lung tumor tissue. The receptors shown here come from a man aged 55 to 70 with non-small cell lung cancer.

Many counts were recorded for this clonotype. The CDR3 sequence: CASSLGGQGAGTGELFF. For the CDR3, the DNA is TGCGCCAGCAGCTTGGGAGGACAGGGGGCTGGTACCGGGGAGCTGTTTTTT. The V and J genes are TRBV5-1 and TRBJ2-2; TRBD1 matches 11 bases. Trimming removed 0 bases from V and 5 bases from J; junction bases left unmatched: 6. Germline V gene lookup returns CDR1 SGHRS and CDR2 YFSETQ. The CDR3 contains 17 residues.

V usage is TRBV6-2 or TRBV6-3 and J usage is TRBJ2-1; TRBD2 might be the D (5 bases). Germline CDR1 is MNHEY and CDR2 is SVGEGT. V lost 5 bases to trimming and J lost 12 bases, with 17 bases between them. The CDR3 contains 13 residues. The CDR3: CASSRRRAGGQFF. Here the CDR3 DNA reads TGTGCCAGCAGTCGCAGACGGGCGGGTGGGCAGTTCTTC.

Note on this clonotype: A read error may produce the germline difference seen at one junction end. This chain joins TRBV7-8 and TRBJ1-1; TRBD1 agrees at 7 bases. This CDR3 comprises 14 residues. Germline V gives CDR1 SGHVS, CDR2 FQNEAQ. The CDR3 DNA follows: TGTGTCAGCAGCGATAGGACAGGCAACACTGTAGCTTTCTTT. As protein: CVSSDRTGNTVAFF.

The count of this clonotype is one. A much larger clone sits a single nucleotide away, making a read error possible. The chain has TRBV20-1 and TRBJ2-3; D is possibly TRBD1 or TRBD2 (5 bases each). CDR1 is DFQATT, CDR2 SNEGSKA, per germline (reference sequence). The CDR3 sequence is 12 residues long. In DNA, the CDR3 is TGCAATGCTAGGGTGGGACCCCATACGCAGTATTTT. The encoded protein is CNARVGPHTQYF.

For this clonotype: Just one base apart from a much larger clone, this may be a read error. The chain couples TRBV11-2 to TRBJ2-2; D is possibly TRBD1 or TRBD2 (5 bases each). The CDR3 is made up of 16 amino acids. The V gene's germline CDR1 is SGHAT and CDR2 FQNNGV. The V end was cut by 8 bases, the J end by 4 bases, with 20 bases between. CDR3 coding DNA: TGTGCCAGCGGCCGTGCCGGGACCCGGGGCACCGGGGAGCTGTTTTTT. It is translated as CASGRAGTRGTGELFF.

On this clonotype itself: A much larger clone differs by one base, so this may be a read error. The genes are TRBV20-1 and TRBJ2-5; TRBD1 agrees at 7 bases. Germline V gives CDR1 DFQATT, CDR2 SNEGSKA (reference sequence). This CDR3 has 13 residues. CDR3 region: CSARGQPLGTQHF. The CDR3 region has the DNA TGCAGTGCTAGGGGACAGCCGTTAGGGACCCAGCACTTC.

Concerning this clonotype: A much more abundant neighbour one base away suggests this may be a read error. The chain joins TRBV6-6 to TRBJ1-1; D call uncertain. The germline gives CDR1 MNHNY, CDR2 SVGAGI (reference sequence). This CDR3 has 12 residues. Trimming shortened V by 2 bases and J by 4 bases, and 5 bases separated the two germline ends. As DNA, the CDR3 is TGTGCCAGCAGTTACGTAGGCACTGAAGCTTTCTTT. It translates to CASSYVGTEAFF.